This passage covers 13 T cell receptor beta chains from one sample sequenced in a study of blood T cell repertoires in COVID-19 (dated by TCRdb to the early 2020s). The receptor library was made with the immunoSEQ multiplex PCR assay. Here the immuneACCESS table is served through TCRdb, limited to in-frame sequences with V and J called. Missing clones are a known gap in these copies; in checked studies unresolved V genes cover under half, and the rest lacks a known reason. Within this sample are around 200,000 clones, with around 91% of them counted one time only. The ten largest account for approximately 0.8% of the sample. The specimen sequenced was PBMCs or T cells enriched from blood (not recorded which). Receptors were obtained from a woman aged 18-35 years who had recovered from COVID-19.

The chain has TRBV4-1 and TRBJ1-5; D uncertain. The CDR3 consists of 13 residues. Deletions cut 1 base from V and 6 bases from J, with 7 bases between. CDR1 MGHRA and CDR2 YSYEKL come from the germline V gene. CDR3 loop: CASSQVLRQPQHF. Written as DNA, the CDR3 is TGCGCCAGCAGCCAAGTCCTCCGTCAGCCCCAGCATTTT.

The V and J genes are TRBV30 and TRBJ1-4; 9 positions agree with TRBD1. This CDR3 is built from 15 residues. V shed 2 bases and J 7 bases; nucleotides not matched to a gene: 8. Germline V lookup: CDR1 GTSNPN, CDR2 SVGIG (reference sequence). CDR3 protein: CAWSRGGTGTEKLFF. In DNA form, the CDR3 reads TGTGCCTGGAGTCGCGGAGGGACAGGGACTGAAAAACTGTTTTTT. Looking up the rest from reference TRBV30 and TRBJ1-4 gives the full variable domain: SQTIHQWPATLVQPVGSPLSLECTVEGTSNPNLYWYRQAAGRGLQLLFYSVGIGQISSEVPQNLSASRPQDRQFILSSKKLLLSDSGFYLCAWSRGGTGTEKLFFGSGTQLSVL.

The rearrangement uses TRBV18 and TRBJ2-3, with D uncertain. The V gene's germline CDR1 is KGHSH and CDR2 LQKENI. The CDR3 runs to 13 residues. Trimming shortened V by 0 bases and J by 4 bases, and 5 bases separated the two germline ends. CDR3 residues: CASSPPAADTQYF. CDR3 bases: TGTGCCAGCTCACCACCGGCGGCAGATACGCAGTATTTT.

V gene TRBV5-4 combines with J gene TRBJ2-3; 8 nucleotides line up with TRBD2. The CDR3 spans 14 residues. The J segment lost 3 bases and the V segment lost 3 bases, leaving 3 bases of the junction unmatched. CDR1 and CDR2 from the germline V gene are SGHNT and YYREEE (reference sequence). This CDR3 reads CASSYPGGTDTQYF. In DNA, the CDR3 is TGTGCCAGCAGCTACCCGGGGGGGACAGATACGCAGTATTTT.

The rearrangement joins TRBV28 to TRBJ1-1; D call uncertain. The CDR3 is 13 amino acids. The ends were cut back, 5 bases at V and 4 bases at J, with 11 bases in the middle. In germline, CDR1 is MDHEN, CDR2 SYDVKM. The CDR3 sequence is CASSDEGITEAFF. For the CDR3, the DNA is TGTGCCAGCAGTGACGAGGGTATCACTGAAGCTTTCTTT.

The chain employs TRBV6-5 and TRBJ1-5, with a possible D match to TRBD1 (6 bases). Deletions cut 4 bases from V and 5 bases from J, with 12 bases between. The length of the CDR3 is 14 residues. In germline, CDR1 is MNHEY, CDR2 SVGAGI. The CDR3 loop is CASSLTGPHQPQHF. The CDR3 DNA reads as TGTGCCAGCAGTTTAACAGGGCCCCATCAGCCCCAGCATTTT.

The chain uses TRBV28 and TRBJ2-2; maybe TRBD1 (9 bases). In germline, CDR1 is MDHEN, CDR2 SYDVKM. The CDR3 has 19 residues. V was pared by 1 base and J by 1 base, with 19 bases between. CDR3 protein: CASSLSKDRGTRNTGELFF. The CDR3 DNA follows: TGTGCCAGCAGTTTATCGAAAGACAGGGGGACTAGGAACACCGGGGAGCTGTTTTTT.

The chain combines TRBV27 with TRBJ2-7; a possible D gene is TRBD2 (5 bases). V lost 0 bases and J 3 bases, leaving 6 bases between the germline ends. The CDR3 covers 13 residues. CDR1 and CDR2 from the germline V gene are MNHEY and SMNVEV (reference sequence). In DNA, the CDR3 is TGTGCCAGCAGTTTATCGGCGGGCTACGAGCAGTACTTC. Amino acids: CASSLSAGYEQYF.

This rearrangement joins TRBV18 to TRBJ2-7; the match to TRBD1 covers 9 bases. J was trimmed by 5 bases and V by 6 bases; bases with no gene match: 14. The length of the CDR3 is 16 residues. The germline gives CDR1 KGHSH, CDR2 LQKENI. This chain's CDR3 is CASSPLRGQGVHEQYF. CDR3 DNA sequence: TGTGCCAGCTCGCCATTGCGGGGACAGGGAGTCCACGAGCAGTACTTC.

The rearrangement links TRBV18 to TRBJ2-3; 9 nucleotides line up with TRBD2. The CDR3 spans 15 residues. Germline loops: CDR1 KGHSH, CDR2 LQKENI. J lost 3 bases, V lost 3 bases, and 4 bases had no gene match. CDR3 loop: CASSPRLAATDTQYF. CDR3 nucleotide sequence: TGTGCCAGCTCACCGAGACTAGCGGCGACAGATACGCAGTATTTT.

This chain joins TRBV30 and TRBJ1-2; D remains unclear. The CDR3 is 11 residues long. Germline loops: CDR1 GTSNPN, CDR2 SVGIG (reference sequence). The V end lost 0 bases, the J end lost 9 bases, and 8 bases lay between the germline ends. CDR3 sequence: CAWSVGSSYTF. In DNA, the CDR3 is TGTGCCTGGAGTGTTGGGAGCAGCTACACCTTC. Together with reference TRBV30 and TRBJ1-2, the CDR3 gives the full variable domain: SQTIHQWPATLVQPVGSPLSLECTVEGTSNPNLYWYRQAAGRGLQLLFYSVGIGQISSEVPQNLSASRPQDRQFILSSKKLLLSDSGFYLCAWSVGSSYTFGSGTRLTVV.

The CDR3 loop reads CASSLVLGPEGEQYF. CDR3 DNA: TGTGCCAGCAGCTTAGTCCTCGGGCCCGAGGGCGAGCAGTACTTC. The chain uses TRBV7-2 and TRBJ2-7; weak D call: TRBD2 (5 bases). Germline values: CDR1 SGHTA, CDR2 FQGNSA. CDR3 length: 15 residues. The ends were cut back, 1 base at V and 6 bases at J, with 16 bases in the middle. Supplemented by reference TRBV7-2 and TRBJ2-7, the full variable domain reads GAGVSQSPSNKVTEKGKDVELRCDPISGHTALYWYRQSLGQGLEFLIYFQGNSAPDKSGLPSDRFSAERTGGSVSTLTIQRTQQEDSAVYLCASSLVLGPEGEQYFGPGTRLTVT.

In this sample, this clone turned up once. The J gene is TRBJ2-7, the V gene TRBV7-9; the D is unclear. The CDR3 loop spans 13 amino acids. CDR1 and CDR2 (germline): SEHNR, FQNEAQ (reference sequence). Between the trimmed V and J ends, which lost 5 bases and 1 base, there was a span of 9 bases. DNA of the CDR3: TGTGCCAGCAGCATCGGAGCGTCCTACGAGCAGTACTTC. This sequence encodes CASSIGASYEQYF.